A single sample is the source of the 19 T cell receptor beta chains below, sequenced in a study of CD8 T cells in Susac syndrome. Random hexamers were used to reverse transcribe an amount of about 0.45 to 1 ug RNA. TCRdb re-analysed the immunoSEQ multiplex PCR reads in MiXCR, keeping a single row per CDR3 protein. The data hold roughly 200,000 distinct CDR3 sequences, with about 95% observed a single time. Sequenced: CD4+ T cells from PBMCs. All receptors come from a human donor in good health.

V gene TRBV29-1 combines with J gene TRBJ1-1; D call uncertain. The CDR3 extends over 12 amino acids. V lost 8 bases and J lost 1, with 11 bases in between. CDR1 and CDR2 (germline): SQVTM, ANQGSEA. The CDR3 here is CSSRAGNTEAFF. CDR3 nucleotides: TGCAGCTCCCGGGCGGGGAACACTGAAGCTTTCTTT. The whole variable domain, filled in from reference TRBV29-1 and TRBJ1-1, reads SAVISQKPSRDICQRGTSLTIQCQVDSQVTMMFWYRQQPGQSLTLIATANQGSEATYESGFVIDKFPISRPNLTFSTLTVSNMSPEDSSIYLCSSRAGNTEAFFGQGTRLTVV.

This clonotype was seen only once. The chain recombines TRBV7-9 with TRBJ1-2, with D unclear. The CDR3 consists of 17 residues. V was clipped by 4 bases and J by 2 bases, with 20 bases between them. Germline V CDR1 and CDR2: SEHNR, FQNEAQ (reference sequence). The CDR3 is CASSSTGGLKINYGYTF. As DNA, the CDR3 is TGTGCCAGCAGCTCCACGGGAGGACTGAAAATCAACTATGGCTACACCTTC.

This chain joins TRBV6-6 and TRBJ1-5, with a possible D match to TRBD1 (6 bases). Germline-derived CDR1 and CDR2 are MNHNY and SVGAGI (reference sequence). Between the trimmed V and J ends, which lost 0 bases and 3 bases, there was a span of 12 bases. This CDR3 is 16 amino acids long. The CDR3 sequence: CASSYSLGGYNQPQHF. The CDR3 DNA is TGTGCCAGCAGTTACTCCTTAGGGGGTTACAATCAGCCCCAGCATTTT.

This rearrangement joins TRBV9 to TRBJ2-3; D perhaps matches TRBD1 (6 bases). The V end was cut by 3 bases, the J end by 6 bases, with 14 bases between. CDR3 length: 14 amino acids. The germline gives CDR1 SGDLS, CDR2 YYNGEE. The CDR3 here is CASSAIRGTDTQYF. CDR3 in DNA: TGTGCCAGCAGCGCCATAAGGGGGACGGATACGCAGTATTTT.

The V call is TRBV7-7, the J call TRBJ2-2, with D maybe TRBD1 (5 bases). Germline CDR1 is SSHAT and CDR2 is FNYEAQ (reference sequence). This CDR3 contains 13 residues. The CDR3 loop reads CALLGVEAGELFF. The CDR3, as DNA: TGTGCGCTTTTAGGGGTGGAAGCCGGGGAGCTGTTTTTT.

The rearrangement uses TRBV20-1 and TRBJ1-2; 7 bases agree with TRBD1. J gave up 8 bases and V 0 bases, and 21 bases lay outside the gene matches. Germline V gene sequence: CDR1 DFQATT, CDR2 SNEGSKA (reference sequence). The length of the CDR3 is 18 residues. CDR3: CSARDSGQVSSLSGGYTF. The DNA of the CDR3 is TGCAGTGCTAGAGATTCCGGACAGGTCTCTTCCCTATCTGGCGGCTACACCTTC.

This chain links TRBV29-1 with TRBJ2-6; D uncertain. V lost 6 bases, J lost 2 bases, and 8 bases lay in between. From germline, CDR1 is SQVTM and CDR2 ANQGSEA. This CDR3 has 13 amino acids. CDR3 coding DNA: TGCAGCGTATCTAGGGCTGGGGCCAACGTCCTGACTTTC. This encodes CSVSRAGANVLTF. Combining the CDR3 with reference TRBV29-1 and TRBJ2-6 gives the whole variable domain SAVISQKPSRDICQRGTSLTIQCQVDSQVTMMFWYRQQPGQSLTLIATANQGSEATYESGFVIDKFPISRPNLTFSTLTVSNMSPEDSSIYLCSVSRAGANVLTFGAGSRLTVL.

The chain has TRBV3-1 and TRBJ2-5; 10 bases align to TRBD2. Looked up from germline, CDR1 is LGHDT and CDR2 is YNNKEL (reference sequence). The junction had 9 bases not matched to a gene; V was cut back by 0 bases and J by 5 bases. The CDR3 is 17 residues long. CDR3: CASSQEGLAGVLETQYF. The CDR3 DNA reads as TGTGCCAGCAGCCAAGAAGGGCTAGCGGGAGTATTGGAGACCCAGTACTTC.

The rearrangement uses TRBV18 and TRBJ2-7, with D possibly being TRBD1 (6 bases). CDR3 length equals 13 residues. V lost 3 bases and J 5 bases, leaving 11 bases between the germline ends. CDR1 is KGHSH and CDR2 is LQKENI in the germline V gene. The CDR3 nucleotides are TGTGCCAGCTCACCTACAGGGAATCACGAGCAGTACTTC. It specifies CASSPTGNHEQYF.

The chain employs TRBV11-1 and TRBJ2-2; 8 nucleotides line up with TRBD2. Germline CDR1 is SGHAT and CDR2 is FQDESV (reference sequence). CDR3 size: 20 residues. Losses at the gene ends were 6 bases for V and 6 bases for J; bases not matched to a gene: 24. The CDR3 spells CASSSAVAGAGGRLSGELFF. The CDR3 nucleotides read TGTGCCAGCAGTTCAGCCGTGGCTGGGGCGGGAGGTCGGCTGTCCGGGGAGCTGTTTTTT. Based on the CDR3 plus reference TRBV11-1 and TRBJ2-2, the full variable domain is EAEVAQSPRYKITEKSQAVAFWCDPISGHATLYWYRQILGQGPELLVQFQDESVVDDSQLPKDRFSAERLKGVDSTLKIQPAELGDSAMYLCASSSAVAGAGGRLSGELFFGEGSRLTVL.

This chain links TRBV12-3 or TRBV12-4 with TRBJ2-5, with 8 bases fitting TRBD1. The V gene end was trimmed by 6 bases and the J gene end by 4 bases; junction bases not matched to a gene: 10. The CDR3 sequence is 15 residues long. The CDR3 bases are TGTGCCAGCAGGCCACAGGGGGTGAGGGGAGAGACCCAGTACTTC. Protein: CASRPQGVRGETQYF.

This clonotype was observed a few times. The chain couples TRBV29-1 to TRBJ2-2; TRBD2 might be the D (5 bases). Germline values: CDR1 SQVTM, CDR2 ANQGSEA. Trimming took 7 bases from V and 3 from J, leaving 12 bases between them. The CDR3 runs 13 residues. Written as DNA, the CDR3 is TGCAGCGCCCGGACTGGGGACACCGGGGAGCTGTTTTTT. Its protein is CSARTGDTGELFF.

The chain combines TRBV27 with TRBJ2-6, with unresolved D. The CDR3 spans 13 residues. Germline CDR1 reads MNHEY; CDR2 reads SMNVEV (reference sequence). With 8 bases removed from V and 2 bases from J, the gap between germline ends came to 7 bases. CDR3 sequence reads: CASYTPGANVLTF. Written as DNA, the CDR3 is TGTGCCAGCTATACCCCTGGGGCCAACGTCCTGACTTTC.

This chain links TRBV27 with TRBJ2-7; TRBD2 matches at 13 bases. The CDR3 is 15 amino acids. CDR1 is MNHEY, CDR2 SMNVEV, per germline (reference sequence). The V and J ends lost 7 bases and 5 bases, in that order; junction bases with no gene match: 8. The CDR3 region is CASIRTSGSFHEQYF. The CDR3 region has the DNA TGTGCCAGCATCCGGACTAGCGGGAGTTTCCACGAGCAGTACTTC.

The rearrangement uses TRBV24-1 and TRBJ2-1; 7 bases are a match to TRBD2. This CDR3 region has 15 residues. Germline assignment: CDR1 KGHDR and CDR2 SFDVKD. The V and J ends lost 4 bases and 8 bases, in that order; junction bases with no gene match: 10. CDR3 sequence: CATSDTVAGVYEQFF. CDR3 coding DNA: TGTGCCACCAGTGACACCGTGGCGGGAGTATATGAGCAGTTCTTC.

The CDR3 DNA is TGTGCCAGCAGCTTAGTAGGGACCAGCGTTGGAGAGACCCAGTACTTC. This translates into CASSLVGTSVGETQYF. The rearrangement joins TRBV7-2 to TRBJ2-5, with D perhaps assigned TRBD1 or TRBD2 (5 bases each). The CDR3 extends over 16 amino acids. V gave up 1 base and J gave up 4 bases, with 16 bases separating them. Per germline, CDR1 SGHTA and CDR2 FQGNSA.

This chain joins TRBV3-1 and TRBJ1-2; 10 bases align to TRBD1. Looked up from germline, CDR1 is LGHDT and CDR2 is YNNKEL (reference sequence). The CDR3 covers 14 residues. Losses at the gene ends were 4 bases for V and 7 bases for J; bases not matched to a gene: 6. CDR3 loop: CASSPRDRGVGYTF. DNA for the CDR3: TGTGCCAGCAGCCCCCGGGACAGGGGAGTTGGCTACACCTTC. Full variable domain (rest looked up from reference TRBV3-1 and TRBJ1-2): DTAVSQTPKYLVTQMGNDKSIKCEQNLGHDTMYWYKQDSKKFLKIMFSYNNKELIINETVPNRFSPKSPDKAHLNLHINSLELGDSAVYFCASSPRDRGVGYTFGSGTRLTVV.

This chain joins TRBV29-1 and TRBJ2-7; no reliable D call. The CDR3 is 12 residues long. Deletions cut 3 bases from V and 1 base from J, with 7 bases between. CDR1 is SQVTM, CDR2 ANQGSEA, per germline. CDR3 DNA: TGCAGCGTTGATTCGGAATCCTACGAGCAGTACTTC. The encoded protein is CSVDSESYEQYF.

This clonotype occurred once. The CDR3 DNA reads as TGTGCCAGCAGCCAGGGGATTAGGGGGAGGGCCTACGGCAATGAGCAGTTCTTC. Encoded protein: CASSQGIRGRAYGNEQFF. The gene calls are TRBV3-1 and TRBJ2-1; D might be TRBD2 (7 bases). The V end was cut by 3 bases, the J end by 6 bases, with 24 bases between. CDR3 length: 18 amino acids. Germline CDR1 reads LGHDT; CDR2 reads YNNKEL (reference sequence).